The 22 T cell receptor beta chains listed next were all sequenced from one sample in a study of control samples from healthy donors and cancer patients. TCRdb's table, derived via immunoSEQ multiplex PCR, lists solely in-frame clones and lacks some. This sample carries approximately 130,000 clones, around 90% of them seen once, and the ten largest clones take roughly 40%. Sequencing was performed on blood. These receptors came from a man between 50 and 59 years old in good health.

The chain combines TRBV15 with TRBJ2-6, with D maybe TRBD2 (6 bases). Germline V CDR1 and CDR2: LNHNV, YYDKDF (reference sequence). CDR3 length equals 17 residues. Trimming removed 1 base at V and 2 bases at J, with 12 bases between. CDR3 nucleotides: TGTGCCACCAGCAGAGGCGGGATCAGGGCTGGGGCCAACGTCCTGACTTTC. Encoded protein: CATSRGGIRAGANVLTF.

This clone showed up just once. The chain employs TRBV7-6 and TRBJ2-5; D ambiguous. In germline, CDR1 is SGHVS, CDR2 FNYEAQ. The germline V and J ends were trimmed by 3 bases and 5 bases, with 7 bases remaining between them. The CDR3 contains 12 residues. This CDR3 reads CASSFIWETQYF. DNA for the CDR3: TGTGCCAGCAGCTTCATCTGGGAGACCCAGTACTTC.

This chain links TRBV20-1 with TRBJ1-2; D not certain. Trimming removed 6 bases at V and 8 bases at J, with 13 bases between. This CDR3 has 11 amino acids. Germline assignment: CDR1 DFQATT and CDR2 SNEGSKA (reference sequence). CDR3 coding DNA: TGCAGTGCCCTTGTACCGGGGGGCTACACCTTC. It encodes CSALVPGGYTF.

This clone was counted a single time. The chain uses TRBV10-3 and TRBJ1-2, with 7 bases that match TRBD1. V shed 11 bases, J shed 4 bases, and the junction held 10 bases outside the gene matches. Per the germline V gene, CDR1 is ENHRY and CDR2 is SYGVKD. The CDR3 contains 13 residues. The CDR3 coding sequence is TGTGCCGGGCGGACACAGGGGTCCTATGGCTACACCTTC. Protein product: CAGRTQGSYGYTF.

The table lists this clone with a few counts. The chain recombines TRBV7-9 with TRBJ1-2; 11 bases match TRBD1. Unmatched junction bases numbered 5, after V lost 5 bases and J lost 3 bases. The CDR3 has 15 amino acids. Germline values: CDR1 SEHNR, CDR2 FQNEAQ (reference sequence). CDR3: CASSPGQGAHYGYTF. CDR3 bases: TGTGCCAGCAGCCCAGGACAGGGGGCCCACTATGGCTACACCTTC. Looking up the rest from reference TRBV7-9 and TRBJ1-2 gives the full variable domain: DTGVSQNPRHKITKRGQNVTFRCDPISEHNRLYWYRQTLGQGPEFLTYFQNEAQLEKSRLLSDRFSAERPKGSFSTLEIQRTEQGDSAMYLCASSPGQGAHYGYTFGSGTRLTVV.

The CDR3 DNA reads TGTGCCAGCAGAGGGGGGGTTTATGGGGTTGAAGAAAAACTGTTTTTT. It yields the protein CASRGGVYGVEEKLFF. The chain recombines TRBV25-1 with TRBJ1-4; D is perhaps TRBD1 (6 bases). V lost 6 bases and J 8 bases, leaving 22 bases between the germline ends. CDR1 and CDR2 (germline): MGHDK, SYGVNS. The CDR3 spans 16 residues.

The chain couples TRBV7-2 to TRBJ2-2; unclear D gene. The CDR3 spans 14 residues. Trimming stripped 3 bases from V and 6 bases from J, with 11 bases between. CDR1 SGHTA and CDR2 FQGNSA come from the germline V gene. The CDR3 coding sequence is TGTGCCAGCAGCTTCGGTCCGCTTCCCGGGGAGCTGTTTTTT. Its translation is CASSFGPLPGELFF.

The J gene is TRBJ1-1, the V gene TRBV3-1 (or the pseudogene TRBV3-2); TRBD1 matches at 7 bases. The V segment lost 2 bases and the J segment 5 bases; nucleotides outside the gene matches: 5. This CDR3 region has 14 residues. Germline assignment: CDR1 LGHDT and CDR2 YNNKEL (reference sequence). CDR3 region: CASSQTDRETEAFF. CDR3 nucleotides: TGTGCCAGCAGCCAAACTGACAGGGAAACTGAAGCTTTCTTT.

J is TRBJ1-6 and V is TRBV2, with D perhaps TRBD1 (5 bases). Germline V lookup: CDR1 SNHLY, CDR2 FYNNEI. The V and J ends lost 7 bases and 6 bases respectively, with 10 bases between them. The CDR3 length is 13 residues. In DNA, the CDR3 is TGTGCCAGCAAGGCAGGGTCTAATTCACCCCTCCACTTT. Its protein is CASKAGSNSPLHF.

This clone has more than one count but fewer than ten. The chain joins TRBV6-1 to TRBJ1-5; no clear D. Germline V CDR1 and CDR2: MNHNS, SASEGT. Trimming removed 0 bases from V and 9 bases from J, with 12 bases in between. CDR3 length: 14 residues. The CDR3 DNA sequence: TGTGCCAGCAGTGAAGCGCACGGCGGGAGGCCCCAGCATTTT. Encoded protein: CASSEAHGGRPQHF.

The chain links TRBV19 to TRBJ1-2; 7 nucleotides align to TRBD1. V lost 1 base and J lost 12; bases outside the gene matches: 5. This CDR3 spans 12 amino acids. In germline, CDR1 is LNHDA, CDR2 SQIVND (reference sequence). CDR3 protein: CASSIADRAHTF. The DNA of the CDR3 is TGTGCCAGTAGTATAGCAGACAGGGCCCACACCTTC.

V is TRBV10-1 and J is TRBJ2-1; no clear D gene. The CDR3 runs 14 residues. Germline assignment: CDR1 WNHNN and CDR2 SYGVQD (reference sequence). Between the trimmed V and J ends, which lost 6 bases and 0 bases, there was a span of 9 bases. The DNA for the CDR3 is TGCGCCAGCAGAGACCGGAGCTCCTACAATGAGCAGTTCTTC. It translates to CASRDRSSYNEQFF.

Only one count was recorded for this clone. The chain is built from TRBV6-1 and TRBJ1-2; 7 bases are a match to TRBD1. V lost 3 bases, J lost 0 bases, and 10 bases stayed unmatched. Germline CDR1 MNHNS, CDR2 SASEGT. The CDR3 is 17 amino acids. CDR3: CASSDRDRGRANYGYTF. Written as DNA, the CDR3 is TGTGCCAGCAGTGACCGGGACAGAGGAAGGGCTAACTATGGCTACACCTTC.

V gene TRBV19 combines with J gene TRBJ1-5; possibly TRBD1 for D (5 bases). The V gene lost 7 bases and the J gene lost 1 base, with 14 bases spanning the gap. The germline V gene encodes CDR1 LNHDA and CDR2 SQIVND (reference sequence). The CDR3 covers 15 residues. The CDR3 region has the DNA TGTGCCAGTAAGGCGACAGAGTTAAGCAATCAGCCCCAGCATTTT. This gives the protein CASKATELSNQPQHF.

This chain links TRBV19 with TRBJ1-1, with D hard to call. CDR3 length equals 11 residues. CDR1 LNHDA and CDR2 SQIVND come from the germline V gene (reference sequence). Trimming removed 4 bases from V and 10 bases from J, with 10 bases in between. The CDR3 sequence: CASSTSALAFF. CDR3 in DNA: TGTGCCAGTAGTACCTCCGCTTTAGCTTTCTTT.

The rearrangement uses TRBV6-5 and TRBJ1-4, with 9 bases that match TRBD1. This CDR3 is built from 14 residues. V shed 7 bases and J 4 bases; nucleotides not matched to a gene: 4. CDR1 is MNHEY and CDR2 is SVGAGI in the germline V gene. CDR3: CASTPGQGNEKLFF. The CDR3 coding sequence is TGTGCCAGCACCCCGGGACAGGGTAATGAAAAACTGTTTTTT.

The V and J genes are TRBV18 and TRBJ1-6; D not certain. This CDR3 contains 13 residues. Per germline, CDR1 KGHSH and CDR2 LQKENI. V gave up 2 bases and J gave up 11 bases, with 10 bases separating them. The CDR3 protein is CASSPSEGPPLHF. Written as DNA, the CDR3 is TGTGCCAGCTCACCAAGCGAGGGTCCACCCCTCCACTTT.

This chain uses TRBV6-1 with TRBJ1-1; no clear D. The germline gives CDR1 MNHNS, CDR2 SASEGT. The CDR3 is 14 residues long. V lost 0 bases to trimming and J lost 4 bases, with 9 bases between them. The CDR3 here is CASSEARGITEAFF. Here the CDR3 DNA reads TGTGCCAGCAGTGAAGCGCGGGGAATCACTGAAGCTTTCTTT.

CDR3 in amino acids: CASSLRQGGHNEQFF. As DNA, the CDR3 is TGTGCCAGCAGCTTACGACAGGGGGGCCACAATGAGCAGTTCTTC. The chain links TRBV7-9 to TRBJ2-1, with TRBD1 identical over 9 bases. Germline V gene data show CDR1 as SEHNR and CDR2 as FQNEAQ (reference sequence). The CDR3 is made up of 15 amino acids. J was trimmed by 5 bases and V by 2 bases; bases with no gene match: 4.

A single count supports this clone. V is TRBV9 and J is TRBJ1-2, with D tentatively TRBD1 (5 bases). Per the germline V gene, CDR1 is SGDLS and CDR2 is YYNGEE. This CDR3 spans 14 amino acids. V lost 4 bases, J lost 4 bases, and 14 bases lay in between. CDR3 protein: CASSPLEGPYGYTF. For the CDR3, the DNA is TGTGCCAGCAGCCCCCTCGAGGGGCCCTATGGCTACACCTTC. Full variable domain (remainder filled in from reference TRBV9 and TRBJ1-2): DSGVTQTPKHLITATGQRVTLRCSPRSGDLSVYWYQQSLDQGLQFLIQYYNGEERAKGNILERFSAQQFPDLHSELNLSSLELGDSALYFCASSPLEGPYGYTFGSGTRLTVV.

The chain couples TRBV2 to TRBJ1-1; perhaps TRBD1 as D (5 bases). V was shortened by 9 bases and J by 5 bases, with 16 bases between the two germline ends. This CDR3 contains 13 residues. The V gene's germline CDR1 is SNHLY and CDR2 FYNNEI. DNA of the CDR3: TGTGCCAGACGTGCTGGGGGGGAAACTGAAGCTTTCTTT. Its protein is CARRAGGETEAFF.

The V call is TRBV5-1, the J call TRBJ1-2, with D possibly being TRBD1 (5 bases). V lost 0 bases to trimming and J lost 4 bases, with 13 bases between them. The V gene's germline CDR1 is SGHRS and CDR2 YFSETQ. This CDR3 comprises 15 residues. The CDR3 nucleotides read TGCGCCAGCAGCTTGGGCGGAGGGACCGTCTATGGCTACACCTTC. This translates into CASSLGGGTVYGYTF.